These 32 T cell receptor beta chains were all obtained from the same sample, sequenced in a study of CD8 T cells in Susac syndrome. Reverse transcription used about 0.5 to 1 ug RNA and random hexamers. MiXCR was run by TCRdb on the immunoSEQ multiplex PCR reads, yielding one entry per CDR3 protein. The repertoire includes about 120,000 distinct CDR3 sequences, approximately 94% of them detected once, and 0.095% to 0.15% sits in the top ten. The sample taken for sequencing was CD4+ T cells from PBMCs. The origin of the receptors is a human donor with multiple sclerosis.

The chain recombines TRBV20-1 with TRBJ1-1; D is unresolved. Trimming shortened V by 3 bases and J by 1 base, and 3 bases separated the two germline ends. Germline CDR1 is DFQATT and CDR2 is SNEGSKA (reference sequence). The CDR3 runs 11 residues. The chain's CDR3 is CSARENTEAFF. CDR3 bases: TGCAGTGCTAGGGAGAACACTGAAGCTTTCTTT.

The chain combines TRBV19 with TRBJ1-6, with D perhaps TRBD1 (6 bases). CDR1 is LNHDA, CDR2 SQIVND, per germline (reference sequence). V lost 0 bases, J lost 12 bases, and 15 bases lay in between. This CDR3 is 15 amino acids long. The CDR3: CASSIEGTLIRPLHF. In nucleotides, the CDR3 is TGTGCCAGTAGTATAGAGGGGACACTAATTCGACCCCTCCACTTT.

The chain is built from TRBV2 and TRBJ1-5; TRBD1 is a possible D gene (6 bases). The V gene's germline CDR1 is SNHLY and CDR2 FYNNEI. The CDR3 covers 19 residues. V lost 2 bases and J lost 0, with 20 bases in between. CDR3 protein: CASSERLSAGDYSNQPQHF. The CDR3 coding sequence is TGTGCCAGCAGTGAACGGTTGTCGGCAGGGGATTATAGCAATCAGCCCCAGCATTTT.

This rearrangement joins TRBV20-1 to TRBJ2-7; D could derive from TRBD1 or TRBD2 (5 bases each). The germline V gene has CDR1 DFQATT and CDR2 SNEGSKA (reference sequence). Trimming pared 6 bases from V and 2 bases from J, leaving 11 bases between. The CDR3 is 12 amino acids. This CDR3 is CSADRGTYEQYF. The DNA of the CDR3 is TGCAGTGCCGACCGGGGCACCTACGAGCAGTACTTC.

The chain has TRBV6-5 and TRBJ2-7, with 8 bases aligning to TRBD1. The CDR3 loop spans 13 amino acids. Germline CDR1 MNHEY, CDR2 SVGAGI. With 6 bases clipped from V and 7 bases from J, the junction kept 8 bases outside the gene matches. For the CDR3, the DNA is TGTGCCAGCAGCGACCGGGACAGGAGGGAGCAGTACTTC. This translates into CASSDRDRREQYF.

The chain uses TRBV29-1 and TRBJ2-3, with D possibly matching TRBD1 (6 bases). Germline values: CDR1 SQVTM, CDR2 ANQGSEA. The CDR3 extends over 15 amino acids. Trimming removed 6 bases at V and 2 bases at J, with 18 bases between. CDR3 sequence reads: CSVKDRTDSTDTQYF. Here the CDR3 DNA reads TGCAGCGTGAAAGATCGGACAGACTCCACAGATACGCAGTATTTT.

The chain couples TRBV7-9 to TRBJ1-1, with D perhaps TRBD1 (5 bases). CDR1 SEHNR and CDR2 FQNEAQ come from the germline V gene (reference sequence). Trimming removed 0 bases from V and 5 bases from J, with 16 bases in between. The CDR3 loop spans 16 amino acids. The CDR3 sequence: CASSLARGAGRTEAFF. In DNA, the CDR3 is TGTGCCAGCAGCTTAGCGCGAGGGGCTGGTAGAACTGAAGCTTTCTTT.

This clonotype came up once. The V call is TRBV15, the J call TRBJ1-5; D not resolved. The CDR3 sequence is 14 residues long. Trimming shortened V by 0 bases and J by 4 bases, and 7 bases separated the two germline ends. Germline V gives CDR1 LNHNV, CDR2 YYDKDF (reference sequence). Here the CDR3 reads CATSRDRLNQPQHF. Here the CDR3 DNA reads TGTGCCACCAGCAGAGATCGGCTAAATCAGCCCCAGCATTTT.

This clonotype was seen just once. The chain is built from TRBV7-2 and TRBJ1-2; 10 bases line up with TRBD1. The junction had 4 bases not matched to a gene; V was cut back by 5 bases and J by 4 bases. This CDR3 comprises 14 residues. CDR1 and CDR2 from the germline V gene are SGHTA and FQGNSA. CDR3 sequence (DNA): TGTGCCAGCAGCGGACAGGGGGAGAGCTATGGCTACACCTTC. This gives the protein CASSGQGESYGYTF.

This rearrangement joins TRBV6-6 to TRBJ1-2, with a possible D match to TRBD1 (6 bases). Germline CDR1 is MNHNY and CDR2 is SVGAGI (reference sequence). CDR3 length: 15 residues. Trimming took off 6 bases at V and 2 bases at J, with 16 bases between the two ends. This chain's CDR3 is CASRGGGDPNYGYTF. CDR3 bases: TGTGCCAGCAGAGGGGGGGGCGATCCGAACTATGGCTACACCTTC.

The CDR3 bases are TGTGCCAGCTCCTCCGATTCCACCGGGGAGCTGTTTTTT. Protein product: CASSSDSTGELFF. The chain uses TRBV18 and TRBJ2-2, with D hard to call. The germline V gene encodes CDR1 KGHSH and CDR2 LQKENI. V was pared by 6 bases and J by 4 bases, with 9 bases between. This CDR3 is 13 amino acids long.

CDR3 bases: TGTGCCAGCAGCCAAGGGACTAGCGGGAGAGGGGTTCGTGGCACAGATACGCAGTATTTT. Translated, it gives CASSQGTSGRGVRGTDTQYF. This rearrangement joins TRBV4-2 to TRBJ2-3, with 13 positions matching TRBD2. V was pared by 1 base and J by 1 base, with 11 bases of the junction left unmatched. Per the germline V gene, CDR1 is LGHNA and CDR2 is YNFKEQ. The CDR3 runs 20 residues.

This chain links TRBV9 with TRBJ2-1; either TRBD1 or TRBD2 may fit D (5 bases each). Trimming removed 4 bases from V and 0 bases from J, with 14 bases in between. This CDR3 contains 16 residues. The V gene's germline CDR1 is SGDLS and CDR2 YYNGEE. The CDR3 DNA reads TGTGCCAGCAGCCTTCGAGGGGATCTCTCCTACAATGAGCAGTTCTTC. Translating it yields CASSLRGDLSYNEQFF.

V usage is TRBV7-2 and J usage is TRBJ2-7; tentatively, D is TRBD2 (5 bases). The V gene lost 5 bases and the J gene lost 2 bases, with 16 bases spanning the gap. In germline, CDR1 is SGHTA, CDR2 FQGNSA. The CDR3 has 15 residues. The CDR3 nucleotides are TGTGCCAGCAGCCCCCAGAGGGAGTCCCCCTACGAGCAGTACTTC. Residues: CASSPQRESPYEQYF.

The chain is built from TRBV5-1 and TRBJ2-1; 12 bases agree with TRBD2. The CDR3 covers 15 residues. Looked up from germline, CDR1 is SGHRS and CDR2 is YFSETQ. J lost 7 bases, V lost 2 bases, and 4 bases had no gene match. Here the CDR3 reads CASSFGLAGGNEQFF. The CDR3 coding sequence is TGCGCCAGCAGCTTTGGTCTAGCGGGAGGGAATGAGCAGTTCTTC.

CDR3 sequence: CASSPWTSGYYEQYF. As DNA, the CDR3 is TGTGCCAGCAGCCCCTGGACTAGCGGTTACTACGAGCAGTACTTC. This chain links TRBV7-2 with TRBJ2-7, with 10 bases identical to TRBD2. CDR1 is SGHTA and CDR2 is FQGNSA in the germline V gene. The CDR3 length is 15 residues. The V and J ends lost 5 bases and 3 bases, in that order; junction bases with no gene match: 7.

V gene TRBV24-1 combines with J gene TRBJ2-5; 8 bases line up with TRBD1. Per the germline V gene, CDR1 is KGHDR and CDR2 is SFDVKD. The CDR3 spans 15 residues. The ends lost 3 bases at V and 4 bases at J; junction bases unmatched: 6. The CDR3 DNA reads TGTGCCACCAGTGATGCGACAGGGGCTGGAGAGACCCAGTACTTC. Protein product: CATSDATGAGETQYF.

The CDR3 DNA is TGCAGCGTTGAAGATCAGAGGCAGGGGAGACTTGAAGCTTTCTTT. Translating gives CSVEDQRQGRLEAFF. This sequence joins TRBV29-1 and TRBJ1-1; tentatively, D is TRBD1 (6 bases). V was pared by 0 bases and J by 7 bases, with 18 bases between. The CDR3 is made up of 15 amino acids. The germline V gene encodes CDR1 SQVTM and CDR2 ANQGSEA.

This chain joins TRBV6-1 and TRBJ2-2; 11 nucleotides match TRBD1. Germline V gene data show CDR1 as MNHNS and CDR2 as SASEGT. V was pared by 10 bases and J by 4 bases, with 11 bases of the junction left unmatched. This CDR3 is 16 amino acids long. The CDR3 DNA reads TGTGCCACACCCATTCGGGACAGGGGGGTCACCGGGGAGCTGTTTTTT. Translated: CATPIRDRGVTGELFF.

The V and J genes are TRBV3-1 and TRBJ2-1, with TRBD2 matching over 7 bases. Germline lookup yields CDR1 LGHDT and CDR2 YNNKEL (reference sequence). This CDR3 is built from 16 residues. V lost 1 base to trimming and J lost 4 bases; unmatched junction nucleotides: 7. CDR3 in amino acids: CASSQALAAQYNEQFF. The CDR3 bases are TGTGCCAGCAGCCAAGCCCTAGCGGCCCAGTACAATGAGCAGTTCTTC.

CDR3 nucleotides: TGCAGCGTTGCCCGGGACAGGGGTCAGCCCCAGCATTTT. This codes for CSVARDRGQPQHF. J is TRBJ1-5 and V is TRBV29-1; 10 nucleotides line up with TRBD1. The CDR3 runs 13 residues. The V gene end was trimmed by 4 bases and the J gene end by 6 bases; junction bases not matched to a gene: 3. Germline V gene data show CDR1 as SQVTM and CDR2 as ANQGSEA.

The chain joins TRBV12-3 or TRBV12-4 to TRBJ1-2; D is undetermined. Trimming cost V 6 bases and J 4 bases, with 9 bases left between them. The CDR3 contains 12 residues. CDR3 DNA sequence: TGTGCCAGCAGCCCGGGGATCTATGGCTACACCTTC. Protein product: CASSPGIYGYTF.

DNA of the CDR3: TGTGCCAGCAGCCAAGCAGGGGGCGACTATGGCTACACCTTC. Its protein product is CASSQAGGDYGYTF. The V and J genes are TRBV14 and TRBJ1-2; TRBD1 aligns across 8 bases. The CDR3 covers 14 residues. V shed 1 base and J 3 bases; nucleotides not matched to a gene: 1. The germline V gene encodes CDR1 SGHDN and CDR2 FVKESK.

The gene calls are TRBV2 and TRBJ1-1; possible D gene TRBD1, 5 bases. The ends were cut back, 7 bases at V and 2 bases at J, with 14 bases in the middle. The CDR3 loop spans 14 amino acids. Germline V gene sequence: CDR1 SNHLY, CDR2 FYNNEI. The CDR3, as DNA: TGTGCCAGCATTAGGGGTGGGGGTAACACTGAAGCTTTCTTT. This translates into CASIRGGGNTEAFF.

The CDR3 DNA reads as TGTGCCAGCAGCTTTGCCCGGGATGAGCAGTTCTTC. Amino acid sequence: CASSFARDEQFF. V usage is TRBV5-4 and J usage is TRBJ2-1; D is unresolved. Germline lookup yields CDR1 SGHNT and CDR2 YYREEE (reference sequence). CDR3 length: 12 residues. V was trimmed by 2 bases and J by 8 bases, leaving 8 bases between them. Drawing the rest from reference TRBV5-4 and TRBJ2-1, the complete variable domain is ETGVTQSPTHLIKTRGQQVTLRCSSQSGHNTVSWYQQALGQGPQFIFQYYREEENGRGNFPPRFSGLQFPNYSSELNVNALELDDSALYLCASSFARDEQFFGPGTRLTVL.

The rearrangement uses TRBV12-5 and TRBJ2-6; 7 positions agree with TRBD2. Germline values: CDR1 LGHNT, CDR2 FRNRAP. Trimming at V came to 4 bases and at J to 4 bases, leaving 22 bases not matched to a gene. The CDR3 is 21 residues long. The CDR3 DNA reads as TGTGCTAGTGGTTACCTGTTGAAAGGGAGGGTCCTCTTAACCGGGGCCAACGTCCTGACTTTC. The encoded protein is CASGYLLKGRVLLTGANVLTF. Full variable domain (outside the CDR3, taken from reference TRBV12-5 and TRBJ2-6): DARVTQTPRHKVTEMGQEVTMRCQPILGHNTVFWYRQTMMQGLELLAYFRNRAPLDDSGMPKDRFSAEMPDATLATLKIQPSEPRDSAVYFCASGYLLKGRVLLTGANVLTFGAGSRLTVL.

As for this clonotype: An end of the junction differs from the germline gene, which may be a read error. V usage is TRBV3-1 and J usage is TRBJ2-2, with D possibly TRBD2 on 6 matching bases. The CDR3 extends over 16 amino acids. Germline CDR1 reads LGHDT; CDR2 reads YNNKEL (reference sequence). This chain's CDR3 is CASGQVRGLGAGELFF. Here the CDR3 DNA reads TGTGCCAGCGGCCAAGTCCGGGGGTTAGGGGCCGGGGAGCTGTTTTTT. Based on the CDR3 plus reference TRBV3-1 and TRBJ2-2, the full variable domain is DTAVSQTPKYLVTQMGNDKSIKCEQNLGHDTMYWYKQDSKKFLKIMFSYNNKELIINETVPNRFSPKSPDKAHLNLHINSLELGDSAVYFCASGQVRGLGAGELFFGEGSRLTVL.

V is TRBV27 and J is TRBJ1-5; D remains ambiguous. Germline assignment: CDR1 MNHEY and CDR2 SMNVEV (reference sequence). This CDR3 has 15 residues. V was pared by 4 bases and J by 4 bases, with 14 bases between. The CDR3 DNA reads as TGTGCCAGCAGTTCCCCCGAGTGGAGAAATCAGCCCCAGCATTTT. The encoded protein is CASSSPEWRNQPQHF.

V usage is TRBV29-1 and J usage is TRBJ2-2; D is undetermined. Trimming shortened V by 4 bases and J by 0 bases, and 9 bases separated the two germline ends. The CDR3 length is 14 residues. CDR1 is SQVTM and CDR2 is ANQGSEA in the germline V gene. CDR3 sequence reads: CSVGSTANTGELFF. DNA for the CDR3: TGCAGCGTTGGATCCACGGCGAACACCGGGGAGCTGTTTTTT.

The genes are TRBV9 and TRBJ1-6, with a weak D call TRBD1 (5 bases). Germline lookup yields CDR1 SGDLS and CDR2 YYNGEE. V shed 3 bases and J shed 14 bases, with 15 bases lying between them. The CDR3 runs to 13 residues. The CDR3 DNA is TGTGCCAGCAGCGCCGGACAAGGGCGAGCCCTCCACTTT. Encoded protein: CASSAGQGRALHF.

The chain is built from TRBV15 and TRBJ1-2, with TRBD1 identical over 11 bases. The CDR3 is 12 residues long. V gave up 6 bases and J gave up 14 bases; unmatched junction bases: 8. The germline V gene encodes CDR1 LNHNV and CDR2 YYDKDF (reference sequence). In nucleotides, the CDR3 is TGTGCCACCAGTCCGGGACAGGGGGTCCGGACCTTC. It is translated as CATSPGQGVRTF.

V gene TRBV5-1 combines with J gene TRBJ1-2, with D possibly matching TRBD1 (5 bases). Trimming took off 6 bases at V and 7 bases at J, with 16 bases between the two ends. This CDR3 contains 13 residues. In germline, CDR1 is SGHRS, CDR2 YFSETQ. DNA of the CDR3: TGCGCCAGCACCCTGGGGGGATCCGGTGGCTACACCTTC. Translated, it gives CASTLGGSGGYTF.